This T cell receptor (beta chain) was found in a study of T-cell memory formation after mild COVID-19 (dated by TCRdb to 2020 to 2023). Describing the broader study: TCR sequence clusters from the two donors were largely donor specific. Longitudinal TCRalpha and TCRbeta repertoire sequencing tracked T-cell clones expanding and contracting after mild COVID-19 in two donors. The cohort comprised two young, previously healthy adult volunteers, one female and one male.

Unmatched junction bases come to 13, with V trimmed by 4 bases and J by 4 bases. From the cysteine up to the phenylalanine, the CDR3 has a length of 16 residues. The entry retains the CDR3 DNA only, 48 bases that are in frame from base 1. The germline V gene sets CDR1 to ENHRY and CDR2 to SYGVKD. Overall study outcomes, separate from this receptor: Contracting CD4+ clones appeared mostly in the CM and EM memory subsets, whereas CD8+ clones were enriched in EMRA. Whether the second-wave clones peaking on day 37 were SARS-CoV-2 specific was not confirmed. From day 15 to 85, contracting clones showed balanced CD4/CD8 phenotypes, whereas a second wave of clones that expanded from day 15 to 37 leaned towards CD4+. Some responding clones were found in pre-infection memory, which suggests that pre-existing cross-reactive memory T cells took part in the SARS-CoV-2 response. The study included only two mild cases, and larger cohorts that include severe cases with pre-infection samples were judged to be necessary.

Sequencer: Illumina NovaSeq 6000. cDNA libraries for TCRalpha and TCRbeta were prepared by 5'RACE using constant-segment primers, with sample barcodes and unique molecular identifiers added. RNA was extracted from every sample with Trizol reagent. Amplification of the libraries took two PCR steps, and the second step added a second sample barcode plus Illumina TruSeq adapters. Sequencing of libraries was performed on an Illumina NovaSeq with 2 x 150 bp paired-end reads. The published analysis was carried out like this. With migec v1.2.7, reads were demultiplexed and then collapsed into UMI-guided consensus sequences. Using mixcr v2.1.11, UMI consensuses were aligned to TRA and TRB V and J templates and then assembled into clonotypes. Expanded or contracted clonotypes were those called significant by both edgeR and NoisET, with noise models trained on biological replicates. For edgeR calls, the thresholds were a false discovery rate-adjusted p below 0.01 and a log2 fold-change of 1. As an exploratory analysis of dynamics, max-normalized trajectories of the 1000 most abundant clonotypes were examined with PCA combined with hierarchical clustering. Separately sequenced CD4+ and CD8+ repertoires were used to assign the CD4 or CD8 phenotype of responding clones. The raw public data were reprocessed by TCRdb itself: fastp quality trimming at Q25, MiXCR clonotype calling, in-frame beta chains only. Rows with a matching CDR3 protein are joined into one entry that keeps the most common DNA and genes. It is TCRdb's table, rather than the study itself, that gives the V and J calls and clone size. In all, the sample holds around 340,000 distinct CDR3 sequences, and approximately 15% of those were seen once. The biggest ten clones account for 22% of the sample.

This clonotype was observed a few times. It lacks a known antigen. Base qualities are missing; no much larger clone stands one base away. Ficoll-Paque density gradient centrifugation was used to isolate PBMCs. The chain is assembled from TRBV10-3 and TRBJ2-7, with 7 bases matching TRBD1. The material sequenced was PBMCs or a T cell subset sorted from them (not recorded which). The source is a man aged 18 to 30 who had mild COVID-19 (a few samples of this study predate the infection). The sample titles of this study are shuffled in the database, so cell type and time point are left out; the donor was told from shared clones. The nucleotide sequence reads TGTGCCATCAGTGCCCCCCCGACAGGGACCATTTACGAGCAGTACTTC. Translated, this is CAISAPPTGTIYEQYF.